The 13 T cell receptor beta chains below all came from one sample that was sequenced in a study of early T cells in non-severe SARS-CoV-2 infection. TCRdb re-called the 5' RACE reads through MiXCR, storing one row per CDR3 protein. Counted here are 99,000 or so distinct CDR3 sequences, around a sixth occurring once; the ten biggest clones make up roughly 1.3%. The specimen sequenced was whole blood. The receptors were sampled from an adult who was a healthcare worker with PCR-confirmed SARS-CoV-2 infection or an uninfected control (not recorded which).

This chain uses TRBV12-3 or TRBV12-4 with TRBJ2-3; possibly TRBD2 for D (6 bases). The CDR3 has 16 residues. The V end was cut by 5 bases, the J end by 1 base, with 16 bases between. The DNA for the CDR3 is TGTGCCAGCAGTGTTTTTGGACTACCCGGCACAGATACGCAGTATTTT. This codes for CASSVFGLPGTDTQYF.

V usage is TRBV29-1 and J usage is TRBJ2-1; D is uncertain. V was trimmed by 4 bases and J by 9 bases, leaving 13 bases between them. Germline CDR1 SQVTM, CDR2 ANQGSEA. The CDR3 consists of 12 residues. This CDR3 is CSVVGQLIEQFF. CDR3 in DNA: TGCAGCGTTGTAGGCCAGTTGATTGAGCAGTTCTTC.

This chain connects TRBV20-1 to TRBJ2-3, with TRBD1 as a possible D gene (6 bases). The CDR3 covers 13 residues. CDR1 and CDR2 (germline): DFQATT, SNEGSKA (reference sequence). The germline V and J ends were trimmed by 1 base and 4 bases, with 9 bases remaining between them. DNA of the CDR3: TGCAGTGCTAGAGGAGGGGGACCAGATACGCAGTATTTT. It codes for CSARGGGPDTQYF.

The chain combines TRBV6-4 with TRBJ2-3; 11 nucleotides line up with TRBD2. The V and J ends lost 6 bases and 4 bases, in that order; junction bases with no gene match: 6. The CDR3 sequence is 15 residues long. Germline CDR1 reads MRHNA; CDR2 reads SNTAGT. Here the CDR3 reads CASSGTSGSSDTQYF. CDR3 coding DNA: TGTGCCAGCAGCGGTACTAGCGGGAGTTCAGATACGCAGTATTTT.

This sequence joins TRBV7-6 and TRBJ1-1, with D uncertain. Trimming left V 2 bases short and J 1 base short, with 8 bases between. The CDR3 runs to 14 residues. Germline values: CDR1 SGHVS, CDR2 FNYEAQ. The CDR3 loop is CASSLNGRNTEAFF. The CDR3 DNA is TGTGCCAGCAGCTTAAATGGGAGGAACACTGAAGCTTTCTTT.

This chain uses TRBV10-3 with TRBJ2-1, with D possibly matching TRBD2 (6 bases). CDR3 size: 15 residues. Germline V gene data show CDR1 as ENHRY and CDR2 as SYGVKD. Trimming stripped 2 bases from V and 0 bases from J, with 8 bases between. The CDR3 DNA reads as TGTGCCATCAGTGAGGGGGGGTCCTCCTACAATGAGCAGTTCTTC. It codes for CAISEGGSSYNEQFF.

On this clonotype itself: The junction and the germline gene differ at one end; a read error may be behind it. This chain connects TRBV2 to TRBJ1-1; D not certain. The CDR3 totals 12 residues. CDR1 and CDR2 from the germline V gene are SNHLY and FYNNEI. CDR3 sequence: CASSDLNTKAFF. The CDR3, as DNA: TGTGCCAGCAGTGACTTGAACACTAAAGCTTTCTTT.

The chain is built from TRBV28 and TRBJ2-3; 8 nucleotides line up with TRBD2. The CDR3 is 16 amino acids. V was clipped by 6 bases and J by 2 bases; unmatched bases: 10. Germline V gene lookup returns CDR1 MDHEN and CDR2 SYDVKM. CDR3 in amino acids: CASRTITSGITDTQYF. The CDR3 region has the DNA TGTGCCAGCAGAACAATCACTAGCGGCATCACAGATACGCAGTATTTT.

The sample holds a few counts of this clonotype. The CDR3 reads CASSLGSGRETQYF. CDR3 bases: TGTGCCAGCAGCTTAGGGTCAGGGAGGGAGACCCAGTACTTC. The rearrangement uses TRBV7-2 and TRBJ2-5; a possible D gene is TRBD2 (6 bases). This CDR3 region has 14 residues. V was trimmed by 1 base and J by 5 bases, leaving 11 bases between them. Germline V gives CDR1 SGHTA, CDR2 FQGNSA.

The rearrangement uses TRBV6-1 and TRBJ2-1, with TRBD1 identical over 8 bases. V dropped 7 bases and J dropped 10; count of bases not matched to a gene: 12. Germline CDR1 is MNHNS and CDR2 is SASEGT. CDR3 length: 14 residues. This chain's CDR3 is CASMGQGASWEQFF. The CDR3 DNA sequence: TGTGCCAGCATGGGGCAGGGGGCTTCTTGGGAGCAGTTCTTC.

The sample holds a few counts of this clonotype. This chain joins TRBV11-2 and TRBJ2-7, with a weak D call TRBD1 (6 bases). The CDR3 contains 16 residues. Germline CDR1 and CDR2: SGHAT and FQNNGV. V was cut by 5 bases and J by 6 bases, with 23 bases left in between. The CDR3 region has the DNA TGTGCCAGCAGCAACCATCCGGGACACCACTTCTCCGAGCAGTACTTC. Translated, it gives CASSNHPGHHFSEQYF.

CDR3 nucleotides: TGCAGCGTTAAACAGGGTTCCTTGGACTCCTACGAGCAGTACTTC. This translates into CSVKQGSLDSYEQYF. The chain links TRBV29-1 to TRBJ2-7; perhaps TRBD1 as D (6 bases). The CDR3 sequence is 15 residues long. The V gene's germline CDR1 is SQVTM and CDR2 ANQGSEA. V was clipped by 5 bases and J by 0 bases, with 17 bases between them.

This clonotype has only a few counts. The chain is built from TRBV7-9 and TRBJ2-2; no clear D gene. The V gene's germline CDR1 is SEHNR and CDR2 FQNEAQ (reference sequence). The CDR3 is made up of 13 amino acids. Trimming removed 9 bases at V and 7 bases at J, with 15 bases between. The CDR3 DNA reads TGTGCCAGTAGTCGGACGGCCCTCGGGGAGCTGTTTTTT. Encoded protein: CASSRTALGELFF. The entire variable domain, with the rest obtained from reference TRBV7-9 and TRBJ2-2, is as follows: DTGVSQNPRHKITKRGQNVTFRCDPISEHNRLYWYRQTLGQGPEFLTYFQNEAQLEKSRLLSDRFSAERPKGSFSTLEIQRTEQGDSAMYLCASSRTALGELFFGEGSRLTVL.